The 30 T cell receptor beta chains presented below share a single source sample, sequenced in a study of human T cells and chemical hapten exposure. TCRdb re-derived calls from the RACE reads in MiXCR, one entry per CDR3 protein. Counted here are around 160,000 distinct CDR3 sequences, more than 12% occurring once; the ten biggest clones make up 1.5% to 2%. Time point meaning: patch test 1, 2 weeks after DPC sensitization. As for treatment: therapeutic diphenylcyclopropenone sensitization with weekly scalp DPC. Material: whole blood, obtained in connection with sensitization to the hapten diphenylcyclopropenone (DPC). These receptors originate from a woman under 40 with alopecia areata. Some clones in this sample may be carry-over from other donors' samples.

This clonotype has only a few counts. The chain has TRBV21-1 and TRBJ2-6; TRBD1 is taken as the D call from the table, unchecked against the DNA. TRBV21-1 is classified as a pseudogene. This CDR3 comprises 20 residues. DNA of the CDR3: TGTGCCAGCACTCTCCCCCGGGACAGGGGGCCCCTAGCTGGGGCCAACGTCCTGACTTTC. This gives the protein CASTLPRDRGPLAGANVLTF.

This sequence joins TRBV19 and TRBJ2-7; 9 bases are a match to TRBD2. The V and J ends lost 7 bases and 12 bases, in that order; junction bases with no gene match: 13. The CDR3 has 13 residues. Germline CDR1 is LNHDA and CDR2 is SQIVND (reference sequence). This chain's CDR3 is CASTSRERGVLYF. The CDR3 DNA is TGTGCCAGTACCTCCCGCGAGCGGGGGGTTTTGTACTTC.

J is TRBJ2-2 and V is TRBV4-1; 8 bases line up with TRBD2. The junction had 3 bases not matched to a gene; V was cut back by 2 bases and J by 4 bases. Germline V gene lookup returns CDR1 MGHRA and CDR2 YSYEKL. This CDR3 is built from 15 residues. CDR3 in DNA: TGCGCCAGCAGCCAAACGGCGGGGGGCACCGGGGAGCTGTTTTTT. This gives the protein CASSQTAGGTGELFF.

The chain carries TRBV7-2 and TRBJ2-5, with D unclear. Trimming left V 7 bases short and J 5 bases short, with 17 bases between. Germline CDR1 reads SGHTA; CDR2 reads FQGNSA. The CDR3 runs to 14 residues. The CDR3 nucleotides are TGTGCCAGCAACAAAGGGCGGTCCGTCGAGACCCAGTACTTC. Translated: CASNKGRSVETQYF.

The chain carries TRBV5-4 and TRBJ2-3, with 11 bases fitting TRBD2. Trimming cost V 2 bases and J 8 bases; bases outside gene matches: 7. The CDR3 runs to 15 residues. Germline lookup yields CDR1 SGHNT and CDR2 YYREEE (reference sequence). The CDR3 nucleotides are TGTGCCAGCAGCTTACTAACCCTAGCGGGAGGTACGCAGTATTTT. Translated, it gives CASSLLTLAGGTQYF.

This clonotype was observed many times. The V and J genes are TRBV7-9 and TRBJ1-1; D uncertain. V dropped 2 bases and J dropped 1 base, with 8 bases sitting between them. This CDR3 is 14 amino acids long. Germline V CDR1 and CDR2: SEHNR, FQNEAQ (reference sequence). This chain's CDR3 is CASSLLAGNTEAFF. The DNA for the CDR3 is TGTGCCAGCAGCTTATTGGCCGGGAACACTGAAGCTTTCTTT.

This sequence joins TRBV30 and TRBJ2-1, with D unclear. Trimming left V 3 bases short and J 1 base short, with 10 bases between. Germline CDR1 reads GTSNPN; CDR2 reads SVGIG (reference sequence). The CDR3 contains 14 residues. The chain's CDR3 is CAWRTNPSYNEQFF. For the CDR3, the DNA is TGTGCCTGGAGGACGAACCCATCCTACAATGAGCAGTTCTTC.

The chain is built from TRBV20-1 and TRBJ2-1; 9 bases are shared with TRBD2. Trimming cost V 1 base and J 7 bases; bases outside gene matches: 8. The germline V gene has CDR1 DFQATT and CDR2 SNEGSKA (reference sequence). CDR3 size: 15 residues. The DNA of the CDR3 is TGCAGTGCTAGAGTTAGTGCTAGCGGGAAAAATGAGCAGTTCTTC. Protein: CSARVSASGKNEQFF.

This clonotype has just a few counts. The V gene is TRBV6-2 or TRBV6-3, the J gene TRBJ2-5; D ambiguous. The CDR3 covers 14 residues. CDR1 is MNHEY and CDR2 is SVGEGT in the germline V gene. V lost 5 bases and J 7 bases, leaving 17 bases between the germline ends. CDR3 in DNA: TGTGCCAGCAGTCCTCAGGCCCCGGCGGCGACCCAGTACTTC. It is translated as CASSPQAPAATQYF.

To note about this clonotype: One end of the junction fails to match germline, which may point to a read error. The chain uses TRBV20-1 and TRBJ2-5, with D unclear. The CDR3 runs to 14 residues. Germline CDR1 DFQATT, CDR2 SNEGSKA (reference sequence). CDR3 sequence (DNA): TGTAGTGCTAGAGTGGTTGTGAACCAAGAGACCCAGTACTTC. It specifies CSARVVVNQETQYF.

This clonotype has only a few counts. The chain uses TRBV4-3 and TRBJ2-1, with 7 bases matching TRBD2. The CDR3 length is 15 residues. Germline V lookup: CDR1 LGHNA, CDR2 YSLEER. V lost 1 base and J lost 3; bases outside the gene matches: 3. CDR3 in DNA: TGCGCCAGCAGCCAAGTATCTAGCGGCTACAATGAGCAGTTCTTC. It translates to CASSQVSSGYNEQFF.

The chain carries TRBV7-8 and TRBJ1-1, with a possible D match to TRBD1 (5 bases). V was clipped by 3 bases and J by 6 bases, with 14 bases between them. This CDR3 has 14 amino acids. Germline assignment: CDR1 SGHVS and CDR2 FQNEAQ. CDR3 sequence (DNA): TGTGCCAGCAGCTTCGAGGGGCCTGGGGCTGAAGCTTTCTTT. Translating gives CASSFEGPGAEAFF.

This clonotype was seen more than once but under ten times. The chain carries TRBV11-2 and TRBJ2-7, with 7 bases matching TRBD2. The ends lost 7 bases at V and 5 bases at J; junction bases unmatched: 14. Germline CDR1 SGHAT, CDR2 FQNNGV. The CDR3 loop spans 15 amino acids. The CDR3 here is CASTPDGRALHEQYF. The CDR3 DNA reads TGTGCCAGCACCCCGGATGGGAGGGCCCTCCACGAGCAGTACTTC. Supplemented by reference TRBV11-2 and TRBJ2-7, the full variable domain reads EAGVAQSPRYKIIEKRQSVAFWCNPISGHATLYWYQQILGQGPKLLIQFQNNGVVDDSQLPKDRFSAERLKGVDSTLKIQPAKLEDSAVYLCASTPDGRALHEQYFGPGTRLTVT.

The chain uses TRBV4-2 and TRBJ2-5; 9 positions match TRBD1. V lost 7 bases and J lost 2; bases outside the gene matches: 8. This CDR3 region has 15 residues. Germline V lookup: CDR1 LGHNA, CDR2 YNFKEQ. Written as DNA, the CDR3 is TGTGCCAGCAACCGAGCCGGGACAGGGCAAGAGACCCAGTACTTC. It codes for CASNRAGTGQETQYF.

The CDR3 here is CSVDPSYGYTF. As DNA, the CDR3 is TGCAGCGTTGATCCCAGCTATGGCTACACCTTC. This chain uses TRBV29-1 with TRBJ1-2; D is unclear. V lost 3 bases and J 4 bases, leaving 6 bases between the germline ends. The CDR3 extends over 11 amino acids. The germline gives CDR1 SQVTM, CDR2 ANQGSEA.

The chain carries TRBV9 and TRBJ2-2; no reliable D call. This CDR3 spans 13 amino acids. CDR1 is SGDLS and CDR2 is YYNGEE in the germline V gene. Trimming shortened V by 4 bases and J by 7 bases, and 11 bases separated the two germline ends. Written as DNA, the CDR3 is TGTGCCAGCAGCCCCGTCCCTAGCGGGGAGCTGTTTTTT. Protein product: CASSPVPSGELFF.

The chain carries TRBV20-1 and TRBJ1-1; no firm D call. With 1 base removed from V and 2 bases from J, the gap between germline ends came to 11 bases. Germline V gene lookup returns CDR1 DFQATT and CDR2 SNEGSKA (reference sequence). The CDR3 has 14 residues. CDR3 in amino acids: CSARASGYNTEAFF. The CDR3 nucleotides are TGCAGTGCTAGAGCTAGTGGATATAACACTGAAGCTTTCTTT.

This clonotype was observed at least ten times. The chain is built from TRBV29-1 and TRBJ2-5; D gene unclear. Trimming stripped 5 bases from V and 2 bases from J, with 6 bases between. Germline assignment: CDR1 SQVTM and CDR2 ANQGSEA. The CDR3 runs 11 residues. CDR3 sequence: CSVKPQETQYF. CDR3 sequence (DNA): TGCAGCGTTAAGCCGCAAGAGACCCAGTACTTC.

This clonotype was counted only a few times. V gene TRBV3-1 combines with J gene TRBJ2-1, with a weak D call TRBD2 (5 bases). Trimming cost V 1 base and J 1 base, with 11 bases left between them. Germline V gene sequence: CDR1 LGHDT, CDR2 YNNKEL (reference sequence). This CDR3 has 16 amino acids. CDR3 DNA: TGTGCCAGCAGCCAAGCTCCCGGGAATTCCTACAATGAGCAGTTCTTC. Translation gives CASSQAPGNSYNEQFF.

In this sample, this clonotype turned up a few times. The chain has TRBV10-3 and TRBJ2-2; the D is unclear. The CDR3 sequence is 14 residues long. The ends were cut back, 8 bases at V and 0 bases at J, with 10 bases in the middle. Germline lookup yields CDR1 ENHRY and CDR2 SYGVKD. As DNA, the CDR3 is TGTGCCATCCTGGGCGGCACGAACACCGGGGAGCTGTTTTTT. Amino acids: CAILGGTNTGELFF.

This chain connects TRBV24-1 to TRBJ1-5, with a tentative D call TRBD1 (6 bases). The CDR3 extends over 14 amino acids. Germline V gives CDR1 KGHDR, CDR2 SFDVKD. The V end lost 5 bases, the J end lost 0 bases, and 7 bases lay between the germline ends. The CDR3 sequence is CATSAGASNQPQHF. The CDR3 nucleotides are TGTGCCACCAGTGCGGGGGCTAGCAATCAGCCCCAGCATTTT.

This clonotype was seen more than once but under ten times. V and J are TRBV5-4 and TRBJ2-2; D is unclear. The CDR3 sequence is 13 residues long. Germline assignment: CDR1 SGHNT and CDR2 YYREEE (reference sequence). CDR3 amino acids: CAVTGSNTGELFF. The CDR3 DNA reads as TGTGCAGTCACGGGTTCGAACACCGGGGAGCTGTTTTTT.

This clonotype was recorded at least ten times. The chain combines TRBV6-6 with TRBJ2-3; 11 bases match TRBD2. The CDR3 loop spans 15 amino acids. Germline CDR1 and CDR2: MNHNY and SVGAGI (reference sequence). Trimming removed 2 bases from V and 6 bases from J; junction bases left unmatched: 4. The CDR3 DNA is TGTGCCAGCAGTTACGTAGCGGGGGGGCTGGATACGCAGTATTTT. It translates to CASSYVAGGLDTQYF.

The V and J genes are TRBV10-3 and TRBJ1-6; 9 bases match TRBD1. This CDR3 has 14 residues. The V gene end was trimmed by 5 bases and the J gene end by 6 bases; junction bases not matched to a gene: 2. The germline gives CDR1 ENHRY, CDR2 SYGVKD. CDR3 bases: TGTGCCATCAGTTCGGACAGGGGTAATTCACCCCTCCACTTT. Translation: CAISSDRGNSPLHF.

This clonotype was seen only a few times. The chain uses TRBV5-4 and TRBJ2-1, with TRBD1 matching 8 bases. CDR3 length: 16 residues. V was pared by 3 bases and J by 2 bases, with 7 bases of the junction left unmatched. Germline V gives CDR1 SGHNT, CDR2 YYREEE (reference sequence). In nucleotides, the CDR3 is TGTGCCAGCAGCTCCGGACAGGGCCTAGCCTACAATGAGCAGTTCTTC. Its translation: CASSSGQGLAYNEQFF. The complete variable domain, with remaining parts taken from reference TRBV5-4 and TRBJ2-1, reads ETGVTQSPTHLIKTRGQQVTLRCSSQSGHNTVSWYQQALGQGPQFIFQYYREEENGRGNFPPRFSGLQFPNYSSELNVNALELDDSALYLCASSSGQGLAYNEQFFGPGTRLTVL.

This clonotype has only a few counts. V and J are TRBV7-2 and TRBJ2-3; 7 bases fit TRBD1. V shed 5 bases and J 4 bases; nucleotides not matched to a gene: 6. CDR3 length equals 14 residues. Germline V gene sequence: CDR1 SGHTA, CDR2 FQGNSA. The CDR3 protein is CASSHDRVSDTQYF. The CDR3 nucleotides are TGTGCCAGCAGCCATGACAGGGTGTCAGATACGCAGTATTTT.

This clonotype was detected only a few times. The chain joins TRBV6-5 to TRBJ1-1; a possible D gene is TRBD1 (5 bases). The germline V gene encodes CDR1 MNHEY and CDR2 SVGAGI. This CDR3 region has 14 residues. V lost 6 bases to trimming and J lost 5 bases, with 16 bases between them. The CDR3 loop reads CASRRARVRTEAFF. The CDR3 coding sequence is TGTGCCAGCAGAAGAGCCAGGGTGAGGACTGAAGCTTTCTTT.

CDR3 amino acids: CASLWGSSDTQYF. CDR3 nucleotides: TGTGCCAGCTTATGGGGAAGTTCAGATACGCAGTATTTT. The chain uses TRBV18 and TRBJ2-3, with no clear D. The V and J ends lost 7 bases and 4 bases respectively, with 12 bases between them. The CDR3 has 13 amino acids. Germline CDR1 KGHSH, CDR2 LQKENI.

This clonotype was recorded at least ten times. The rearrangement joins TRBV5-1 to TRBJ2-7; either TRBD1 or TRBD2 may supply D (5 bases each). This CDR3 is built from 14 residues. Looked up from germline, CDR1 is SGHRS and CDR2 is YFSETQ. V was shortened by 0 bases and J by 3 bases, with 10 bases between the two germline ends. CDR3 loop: CASSLAGTSYEQYF. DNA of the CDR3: TGCGCCAGCAGCTTGGCCGGGACCAGCTACGAGCAGTACTTC.

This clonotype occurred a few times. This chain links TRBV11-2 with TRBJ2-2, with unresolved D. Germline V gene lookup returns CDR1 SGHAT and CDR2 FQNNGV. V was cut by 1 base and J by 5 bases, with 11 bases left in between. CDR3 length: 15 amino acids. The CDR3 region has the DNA TGTGCCAGCAGCTTAGCTTCCGCGGCAACCGGGGAGCTGTTTTTT. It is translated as CASSLASAATGELFF.